The 32 T cell receptor beta chains in this list originate from one sample, sequenced in a study. One entry per CDR3 protein, called by TCRdb with MiXCR from the 5' RACE reads. Here the sample spans 60,000 to 65,000 distinct CDR3 sequences, roughly 22% being singletons. Sequenced sample: memory CD4+ T cells sorted from a lymph node. As to subset: memory CD4+ T cells, CD4+CD45RO+CD25-. These receptors were obtained from a female donor with breast cancer.

Ten or more counts support this clonotype. This chain connects TRBV4-1 to TRBJ1-5; TRBD1 might be the D (5 bases). V was cut by 1 base and J by 0 bases, with 16 bases left in between. CDR1 is MGHRA, CDR2 YSYEKL, per germline. The CDR3 spans 18 residues. The CDR3 reads CASSQAGPLTHSNQPQHF. The CDR3 coding sequence is TGCGCCAGCAGCCAAGCGGGACCCCTGACCCATAGCAATCAGCCCCAGCATTTT.

Ten or more counts support this clonotype. The chain employs TRBV7-8 and TRBJ2-1; a possible D gene is TRBD2 (5 bases). Trimming pared 6 bases from V and 4 bases from J, leaving 16 bases between. Looked up from germline, CDR1 is SGHVS and CDR2 is FQNEAQ. This CDR3 has 15 amino acids. Here the CDR3 DNA reads TGTGCCAGCAGTTTGAGGCAAGCGGATTACAATGAGCAGTTCTTC. Its translation: CASSLRQADYNEQFF.

Only one count was recorded for this clonotype. Likely a read error: the CDR3 ends without its conserved phenylalanine or tryptophan. The chain uses TRBV6-1 and TRBJ2-2; no clear D. Trimming took 5 bases from V and 7 from J, leaving 14 bases between them. Germline loops: CDR1 MNHNS, CDR2 SASEGT. CDR3 length: 14 residues. CDR3 nucleotide sequence: TGTGCCAGCAGTATAACAAATAATGGCGGGGAGCTGTTTTTA. Its protein product is CASSITNNGGELFL.

The chain has TRBV5-1 and TRBJ2-3, with 10 bases matching TRBD2. V lost 8 bases, J lost 6 bases, and 6 bases stayed unmatched. This CDR3 spans 13 amino acids. From germline, CDR1 is SGHRS and CDR2 YFSETQ. As DNA, the CDR3 is TGCGCCAGTAGCGGGAGGTCCGGGGATACGCAGTATTTT. Translating gives CASSGRSGDTQYF.

In this sample, this clonotype turned up a few times. The chain employs TRBV5-1 and TRBJ2-6, with D unclear. The CDR3 has 15 residues. The V end lost 3 bases, the J end lost 0 bases, and 7 bases lay between the germline ends. The germline gives CDR1 SGHRS, CDR2 YFSETQ. CDR3 bases: TGCGCCAGCAGCTCGTCCTACTCTGGGGCCAACGTCCTGACTTTC. It yields the protein CASSSSYSGANVLTF.

This clonotype was detected a few times. This chain links TRBV9 with TRBJ1-5; D unresolved. This CDR3 has 13 residues. Germline V gene lookup returns CDR1 SGDLS and CDR2 YYNGEE. Trimming took off 0 bases at V and 7 bases at J, with 8 bases between the two ends. The CDR3 is CASSVAPGQPQHF. CDR3 DNA sequence: TGTGCCAGCAGCGTAGCCCCCGGACAGCCCCAGCATTTT.

The chain combines TRBV18 with TRBJ1-3, with a weak D call TRBD1 (5 bases). This CDR3 is 15 amino acids long. The germline V gene has CDR1 KGHSH and CDR2 LQKENI. Trimming took 3 bases from V and 0 from J, leaving 9 bases between them. Here the CDR3 reads CASSPTASSGNTIYF. The CDR3 region has the DNA TGTGCCAGCTCACCGACAGCGAGCTCTGGAAACACCATATATTTT.

In this sample, this clonotype turned up many times. The J gene is TRBJ2-3, the V gene TRBV5-1, with 8 bases lining up with TRBD2. Germline V lookup: CDR1 SGHRS, CDR2 YFSETQ. Trimming took 7 bases from V and 4 from J; bases not matched to a gene: 11. CDR3 length equals 15 residues. CDR3 residues: CASEESSGFADTQYF. DNA of the CDR3: TGCGCCAGCGAAGAATCTAGCGGGTTCGCAGATACGCAGTATTTT.

This CDR3 reads CSASSPGQDPYEQYF. CDR3 coding DNA: TGCAGTGCTAGTTCACCGGGACAGGACCCCTACGAGCAGTACTTC. The V gene is TRBV20-1, the J gene TRBJ2-7; 8 bases match TRBD1. V gave up 3 bases and J gave up 2 bases; unmatched junction bases: 9. This CDR3 has 15 amino acids. Germline V CDR1 and CDR2: DFQATT, SNEGSKA (reference sequence).

This chain joins TRBV5-5 and TRBJ1-1, with a possible D match to TRBD1 (6 bases). Looked up from germline, CDR1 is SGHKS and CDR2 is YYEKEE (reference sequence). V lost 5 bases and J 4 bases, leaving 18 bases between the germline ends. The CDR3 loop spans 15 amino acids. The CDR3 region is CASSSRTVRGTEAFF. In DNA, the CDR3 is TGTGCCAGCAGTTCGCGGACAGTTCGCGGCACTGAAGCTTTCTTT.

This clonotype was seen a few times. The rearrangement links TRBV7-3 to TRBJ2-2; 9 positions agree with TRBD2. Germline values: CDR1 SGHTA, CDR2 FQGTGA. The CDR3 is 15 amino acids. V trimming: 3 bases; J trimming: 4 bases; junction bases outside the gene matches: 3. The CDR3: CASSLVSGSTGELFF. CDR3 sequence (DNA): TGTGCCAGCAGCTTGGTTAGCGGGAGCACCGGGGAGCTGTTTTTT.

This clonotype was observed a single time. The chain joins TRBV5-4 to TRBJ1-2; D remains ambiguous. The CDR3 sequence is 13 residues long. Trimming removed 0 bases at V and 4 bases at J, with 7 bases between. CDR1 SGHNT and CDR2 YYREEE come from the germline V gene (reference sequence). CDR3 sequence: CASSLDSPYGYTF. CDR3 coding DNA: TGTGCCAGCAGCTTGGACAGCCCCTATGGCTACACCTTC.

The V gene is TRBV5-1, the J gene TRBJ1-1; a possible D gene is TRBD1 (6 bases). Germline CDR1 is SGHRS and CDR2 is YFSETQ. With 4 bases removed from V and 1 base from J, the gap between germline ends came to 14 bases. CDR3 length: 15 residues. In DNA, the CDR3 is TGCGCCAGCAGCCCCGGTAAGGGGGAGAACACTGAAGCTTTCTTT. Its protein product is CASSPGKGENTEAFF.

This clonotype was seen repeatedly, ten times or more. This chain uses TRBV7-6 with TRBJ1-5; no clear D. From germline, CDR1 is SGHVS and CDR2 FNYEAQ. This CDR3 contains 13 residues. V lost 5 bases to trimming and J lost 1 base, with 6 bases between them. The CDR3 DNA reads as TGTGCCAGCAGCCCCCACAGCAATCAGCCCCAGCATTTT. This gives the protein CASSPHSNQPQHF.

This clonotype was counted a few times. The junction differs from germline at one of its ends, possibly a read error. The gene calls are TRBV5-1 and TRBJ2-3, with D perhaps matching TRBD1 (6 bases). The CDR3 is 14 residues long. Germline V gives CDR1 SGHRS, CDR2 YFSETQ. CDR3: CASSLEGRGDTQYF. Written as DNA, the CDR3 is TGCGCTAGCAGCTTGGAAGGCAGGGGAGATACGCAGTATTTT.

This clonotype occurred a few times. The V gene is TRBV4-1, the J gene TRBJ2-3; maybe TRBD2 (6 bases). Germline CDR1 and CDR2: MGHRA and YSYEKL. This CDR3 is built from 17 residues. Trimming took 5 bases from V and 4 from J, leaving 22 bases between them. The chain's CDR3 is CASSYIHLGLQADTQYF. The CDR3 DNA is TGCGCCAGCAGCTACATACATCTGGGACTCCAAGCAGATACGCAGTATTTT.

This clonotype was seen at least ten times. The chain uses TRBV20-1 and TRBJ1-1, with a possible D match to TRBD1 (6 bases). Trimming took off 0 bases at V and 6 bases at J, with 14 bases between the two ends. The germline gives CDR1 DFQATT, CDR2 SNEGSKA (reference sequence). This CDR3 comprises 14 residues. CDR3 coding DNA: TGCAGTGCTAGAGATAGGCAGGGGAGGCCTGAAGCTTTCTTT. Protein: CSARDRQGRPEAFF.

Many counts were recorded for this clonotype. This chain links TRBV6-5 with TRBJ1-2; the D is unclear. V was clipped by 3 bases and J by 5 bases, with 7 bases between them. The germline V gene has CDR1 MNHEY and CDR2 SVGAGI. The CDR3 consists of 12 residues. The CDR3 nucleotides read TGTGCCAGCAGTTATCAAGGGTATGGCTACACCTTC. This translates into CASSYQGYGYTF.

This clonotype was counted many times. This chain links TRBV20-1 with TRBJ2-5; D may be TRBD1 (5 bases). The CDR3 runs to 11 residues. CDR1 and CDR2 from the germline V gene are DFQATT and SNEGSKA (reference sequence). Trimming cost V 6 bases and J 1 base, with 6 bases left between them. The CDR3 loop is CSAGLQETQYF. As DNA, the CDR3 is TGCAGTGCGGGGCTCCAAGAGACCCAGTACTTC.

This chain joins TRBV28 and TRBJ1-1; unclear D gene. Germline values: CDR1 MDHEN, CDR2 SYDVKM. The CDR3 runs to 13 residues. Trimming left V 8 bases short and J 4 bases short, with 14 bases between. The CDR3 loop reads CASVGEWGTEAFF. DNA of the CDR3: TGTGCCAGCGTTGGGGAGTGGGGCACTGAAGCTTTCTTT.

This clonotype was counted between two and nine times. J is TRBJ2-2 and V is TRBV5-1, with a tentative D call TRBD2 (5 bases). This CDR3 has 15 residues. The ends were cut back, 5 bases at V and 0 bases at J, with 11 bases in the middle. From germline, CDR1 is SGHRS and CDR2 YFSETQ. The CDR3 bases are TGCGCCAGCAGTAGCGATTCTACGAACACCGGGGAGCTGTTTTTT. It codes for CASSSDSTNTGELFF.

This clonotype was detected many times. The chain combines TRBV7-9 with TRBJ1-5, with TRBD1 as a possible D gene (5 bases). The V end was cut by 2 bases, the J end by 1 base, with 12 bases between. The CDR3 has 16 amino acids. Germline V gene data show CDR1 as SEHNR and CDR2 as FQNEAQ (reference sequence). CDR3 amino acids: CASSLNLGGSNQPQHF. The CDR3 nucleotides read TGTGCCAGCAGCTTAAATTTGGGGGGAAGCAATCAGCCCCAGCATTTT.

This clonotype was counted between two and nine times. The rearrangement joins TRBV20-1 to TRBJ2-7, with D hard to call. Trimming cost V 0 bases and J 3 bases, with 3 bases left between them. Per the germline V gene, CDR1 is DFQATT and CDR2 is SNEGSKA (reference sequence). This CDR3 is 11 amino acids long. For the CDR3, the DNA is TGCAGTGCTAGAGACGTCTACGAGCAGTACTTC. Its translation is CSARDVYEQYF.

As to this clonotype: One junction end does not reproduce the germline sequence, and a read error may be involved. This chain joins TRBV7-6 and TRBJ2-1; D may be TRBD2 (6 bases). This CDR3 region has 14 residues. Germline V gene lookup returns CDR1 SGHVS and CDR2 FNYEAQ. CDR3 sequence: CTSSLAASGDEQFF. DNA of the CDR3: TGTACCAGCAGCTTAGCGGCTAGTGGGGATGAGCAGTTCTTC.

As concerns this clonotype: Its ends do not fully match the called genes, so a read error is possible. The chain is built from TRBV7-3 and TRBJ1-1, with TRBD1 as a possible D gene (5 bases). The CDR3 is made up of 14 amino acids. Germline CDR1 SGHTA, CDR2 FQGTGA. In DNA, the CDR3 is TGTGCCAGCAGCTTAAACCCAGGGATCACTGAAGCTCTCTTT. As protein: CASSLNPGITEALF.

V and J are TRBV24-1 and TRBJ2-1; D uncertain. The V gene lost 5 bases and the J gene lost 6 bases, with 10 bases spanning the gap. Per germline, CDR1 KGHDR and CDR2 SFDVKD. CDR3 length equals 13 residues. CDR3 coding DNA: TGTGCCACCAGTGTAGGCCAGGCCAATGAGCAGTTCTTC. It translates to CATSVGQANEQFF.

The V and J genes are TRBV27 and TRBJ2-7; TRBD2 agrees at 12 bases. The CDR3 consists of 14 residues. Trimming took 6 bases from V and 7 from J; bases not matched to a gene: 7. Germline V gives CDR1 MNHEY, CDR2 SMNVEV (reference sequence). CDR3 coding DNA: TGTGCCAGCAGACTAGCGGGAGGTTCCCGGGAGCAGTACTTC. It yields the protein CASRLAGGSREQYF.

This chain connects TRBV7-2 to TRBJ1-1; D is possibly TRBD1 (5 bases). The V gene lost 8 bases and the J gene lost 2 bases, with 12 bases spanning the gap. Germline CDR1 and CDR2: SGHTA and FQGNSA. The CDR3 runs 13 residues. CDR3 in amino acids: CASGRQRNTEAFF. The CDR3 coding sequence is TGTGCCAGCGGCCGACAGAGAAACACTGAAGCTTTCTTT.

V is TRBV5-5 and J is TRBJ2-7; D call uncertain. CDR3 length equals 13 residues. V was cut by 4 bases and J by 7 bases, with 15 bases left in between. The germline V gene encodes CDR1 SGHKS and CDR2 YYEKEE (reference sequence). The CDR3 DNA is TGTGCCAGCAGCCTAAAGTATTTAGGGGAGCAGTACTTC. Its translation is CASSLKYLGEQYF.

With respect to this clonotype: A junction boundary mismatches the germline segment, possibly from a read error. The genes are TRBV10-3 and TRBJ2-1, with 10 bases aligning to TRBD2. Germline CDR1 and CDR2: ENHRY and SYGVKD. The CDR3 covers 15 residues. The CDR3 spells CAISPSGSSYNEQVF. The CDR3, as DNA: TGTGCCATCAGCCCTAGCGGGAGTTCCTACAATGAGCAGGTCTTC.

This clonotype has just a few counts. The chain is built from TRBV11-3 and TRBJ2-2, with a weak D call TRBD1 (5 bases). The CDR3 extends over 15 amino acids. The germline V gene encodes CDR1 SGHNT and CDR2 YENEEA. With 5 bases removed from V and 6 bases from J, the gap between germline ends came to 16 bases. CDR3 loop: CASSKGQGKAGELFF. The CDR3 DNA sequence: TGTGCCAGCAGCAAGGGGCAGGGAAAGGCCGGGGAGCTGTTTTTT.

The genes are TRBV28 and TRBJ2-1; 7 nucleotides agree with TRBD1. The ends lost 4 bases at V and 4 bases at J; junction bases unmatched: 10. This CDR3 spans 16 amino acids. CDR1 is MDHEN and CDR2 is SYDVKM in the germline V gene. For the CDR3, the DNA is TGTGCCAGCAGTTGGGCGACGGGACAGAAGTACAATGAGCAGTTCTTC. It translates to CASSWATGQKYNEQFF. The whole variable domain, filled in from reference TRBV28 and TRBJ2-1, reads DVKVTQSSRYLVKRTGEKVFLECVQDMDHENMFWYRQDPGLGLRLIYFSYDVKMKEKGDIPEGYSVSREKKERFSLILESASTNQTSMYLCASSWATGQKYNEQFFGPGTRLTVL.